These 20 T cell receptor beta chains share one sample of origin, sequenced in a study of T cells in localized non-small cell lung cancer. Sequencing used immunoSEQ multiplex PCR; TCRdb keeps in-frame clones, though not all of them. This table holds 2,000 or so clones, roughly 29% found once. Material: normal lung tissue next to the tumor, obtained before any cancer treatment. These receptors originate from a male donor at least 60 years old with stage I squamous cell lung carcinoma.

The chain uses TRBV5-1 and TRBJ2-1; 7 positions match TRBD1. Germline V gene data show CDR1 as SGHRS and CDR2 as YFSETQ. This CDR3 spans 14 amino acids. The J segment lost 8 bases and the V segment lost 3 bases, leaving 8 bases of the junction unmatched. The CDR3 is CASSSTGRGDEQFF. The CDR3 coding sequence is TGCGCCAGCAGCTCGACAGGGCGAGGAGATGAGCAGTTCTTC.

This rearrangement joins TRBV28 to TRBJ2-7, with 8 bases matching TRBD2. The CDR3 has 17 amino acids. With V trimmed by 0 bases and J by 0 bases, 7 bases remained unmatched. Germline values: CDR1 MDHEN, CDR2 SYDVKM. The CDR3 coding sequence is TGTGCCAGCAGTTTATGGGGGGTTAGCGGGACCTCCTACGAGCAGTACTTC. It codes for CASSLWGVSGTSYEQYF.

This clone is medium-sized within its sample. The CDR3 DNA sequence: TGTGCCAGCAGTAGACAGGGAGGGATGAACAATCAGCCCCAGCATTTT. Translated: CASSRQGGMNNQPQHF. The chain combines TRBV6-8 with TRBJ1-5, with 7 positions matching TRBD1. The CDR3 sequence is 16 residues long. The germline CDR1 and CDR2 sequences are MNHGY and SAAAGT. Unmatched junction bases numbered 10, after V lost 5 bases and J lost 3 bases.

This clone is medium-sized by share. The V call is TRBV11-3, the J call TRBJ2-7; TRBD2 matches at 8 bases. Germline lookup yields CDR1 SGHNT and CDR2 YENEEA. The V segment lost 2 bases and the J segment 5 bases; nucleotides outside the gene matches: 5. This CDR3 comprises 14 residues. CDR3: CASSLSGRRDEQYF. CDR3 nucleotides: TGTGCCAGCAGCTTAAGCGGGAGACGGGACGAGCAGTACTTC.

This chain links TRBV18 with TRBJ2-3; unclear D gene. The CDR3 runs to 15 residues. Trimming took 3 bases from V and 5 from J, leaving 15 bases between them. Germline lookup yields CDR1 KGHSH and CDR2 LQKENI. The CDR3 protein is CASSPSADQRDTQYF. DNA of the CDR3: TGTGCCAGCTCACCTTCTGCAGATCAGAGAGATACGCAGTATTTT.

This clone was detected only a few times. The chain couples TRBV9 to TRBJ2-7; TRBD2 aligns across 9 bases. CDR1 and CDR2 from the germline V gene are SGDLS and YYNGEE. V lost 0 bases to trimming and J lost 2 bases; unmatched junction nucleotides: 3. The CDR3 spans 15 residues. The chain's CDR3 is CASSVASGKPYEQYF. The CDR3 bases are TGTGCCAGCAGCGTAGCTAGCGGGAAACCCTACGAGCAGTACTTC.

The chain links TRBV14 to TRBJ1-1, with TRBD1 as a possible D gene (5 bases). The CDR3 sequence is 15 residues long. Germline lookup yields CDR1 SGHDN and CDR2 FVKESK. The V end was cut by 4 bases, the J end by 1 base, with 13 bases between. CDR3 sequence reads: CASSPRHGTNTEAFF. The CDR3 nucleotides are TGTGCCAGCAGCCCGCGACACGGGACGAACACTGAAGCTTTCTTT. The full variable domain, rest sourced from reference TRBV14 and TRBJ1-1, is EAGVTQFPSHSVIEKGQTVTLRCDPISGHDNLYWYRRVMGKEIKFLLHFVKESKQDESGMPNNRFLAERTGGTYSTLKVQPAELEDSGVYFCASSPRHGTNTEAFFGQGTRLTVV.

The chain joins TRBV19 to TRBJ2-3; D possibly corresponds to TRBD1 (6 bases). The CDR3 contains 15 residues. The V end was cut by 5 bases, the J end by 1 base, with 13 bases between. Germline V CDR1 and CDR2: LNHDA, SQIVND (reference sequence). The CDR3 DNA reads as TGTGCCAGTAGTGCCGGGACAACTGGCACAGATACGCAGTATTTT. It encodes CASSAGTTGTDTQYF.

The V call is TRBV6-7, the J call TRBJ2-7; D may correspond to TRBD1 or TRBD2 (7 bases each). TRBV6-7 is an ORF, and what it does is uncertain. CDR3 length: 14 amino acids. V was clipped by 4 bases and J by 2 bases, with 12 bases between them. The CDR3, as DNA: TGTGCCAGCAGTTCCCAGGGGGGGCCCTACGAGCAGTACTTC. Translating gives CASSSQGGPYEQYF.

By share, this clone counts as medium-sized. This chain links TRBV6-8 with TRBJ2-5; D possibly corresponds to TRBD2 (6 bases). Trimming pared 7 bases from V and 5 bases from J, leaving 14 bases between. In germline, CDR1 is MNHGY, CDR2 SAAAGT. CDR3 length: 13 amino acids. The CDR3 sequence: CASNRGAGETQYF. In DNA, the CDR3 is TGTGCCAGCAATAGAGGGGCGGGGGAGACCCAGTACTTC.

In its sample, this clone was seen a few times. The chain's CDR3 is CASTSAALGDYGYTF. CDR3 nucleotide sequence: TGTGCCAGCACCTCCGCCGCCTTGGGGGACTATGGCTACACCTTC. The chain has TRBV28 and TRBJ1-2; a weak D match, TRBD1 (5 bases). V shed 7 bases and J shed 3 bases, with 18 bases lying between them. This CDR3 contains 15 residues. Germline CDR1 reads MDHEN; CDR2 reads SYDVKM.

This clone counts as medium-sized (0.01 to 0.1%). The chain links TRBV11-3 to TRBJ2-2, with D perhaps TRBD2 (5 bases). Germline V gene data show CDR1 as SGHNT and CDR2 as YENEEA. The CDR3 is 15 amino acids. V was clipped by 6 bases and J by 0 bases, with 11 bases between them. In DNA, the CDR3 is TGTGCCAGCAGGTCGCAACTAGCGAACACCGGGGAGCTGTTTTTT. This translates into CASRSQLANTGELFF. Using reference TRBV11-3 and TRBJ2-2 for the parts outside the CDR3, the full variable domain is EAGVVQSPRYKIIEKKQPVAFWCNPISGHNTLYWYLQNLGQGPELLIRYENEEAVDDSQLPKDRFSAERLKGVDSTLKIQPAELGDSAVYLCASRSQLANTGELFFGEGSRLTVL.

This chain joins TRBV10-2 and TRBJ2-7, with D possibly being TRBD2 (5 bases). This CDR3 comprises 15 residues. The germline V gene has CDR1 WSHSY and CDR2 SAAADI. The V and J ends lost 0 bases and 2 bases respectively, with 11 bases between them. The CDR3 bases are TGCGCCAGCAGTGAGTCCGGCGGGCTCGCCTACGAGCAGTACTTC. Amino acids: CASSESGGLAYEQYF.

This clone turned up a few times. The rearrangement joins TRBV6-8 to TRBJ1-1; TRBD1 matches at 8 bases. Germline-derived CDR1 and CDR2 are MNHGY and SAAAGT. Losses at the gene ends were 6 bases for V and 1 base for J; bases not matched to a gene: 4. This CDR3 spans 14 amino acids. The CDR3 bases are TGTGCCAGCAGGCCTGGGACAGGGAACACTGAAGCTTTCTTT. Encoded protein: CASRPGTGNTEAFF.

At least ten counts were recorded for this clone. The rearrangement uses TRBV7-2 and TRBJ2-7; TRBD1 matches 8 bases. J gave up 2 bases and V 5 bases, and 2 bases lay outside the gene matches. This CDR3 has 13 residues. From germline, CDR1 is SGHTA and CDR2 FQGNSA. This CDR3 reads CASSEGQAYEQYF. CDR3 in DNA: TGTGCCAGCAGCGAGGGACAGGCCTACGAGCAGTACTTC.

In its sample, this clone was seen a few times. J is TRBJ1-2 and V is TRBV23-1; 7 positions match TRBD1. TRBV23-1 is reported as an ORF; its role is uncertain. The CDR3 totals 13 residues. Trimming removed 6 bases from V and 3 bases from J; junction bases left unmatched: 4. CDR3: CASSSGTDYGYTF. The DNA for the CDR3 is TGCGCCAGCAGCTCCGGGACAGACTATGGCTACACCTTC.

The chain links TRBV9 to TRBJ2-2, with D perhaps TRBD2 (5 bases). This CDR3 has 12 residues. V was clipped by 5 bases and J by 7 bases, with 9 bases between them. In germline, CDR1 is SGDLS, CDR2 YYNGEE. The CDR3 region has the DNA TGTGCCAGCAGTGGAAGCGGCGGGGAGCTGTTTTTT. It codes for CASSGSGGELFF.

The V and J genes are TRBV19 and TRBJ1-5; the D is unclear. The CDR3 has 12 amino acids. From germline, CDR1 is LNHDA and CDR2 SQIVND (reference sequence). V shed 6 bases and J shed 0 bases, with 3 bases lying between them. The CDR3 DNA is TGTGCCAGTAGGAATAGCAATCAGCCCCAGCATTTT. This translates into CASRNSNQPQHF. The variable domain in full, completed from reference TRBV19 and TRBJ1-5, reads DGGITQSPKYLFRKEGQNVTLSCEQNLNHDAMYWYRQDPGQGLRLIYYSQIVNDFQKGDIAEGYSVSREKKESFPLTVTSAQKNPTAFYLCASRNSNQPQHFGDGTRLSIL.

This chain uses TRBV14 with TRBJ2-4; D uncertain. The CDR3 totals 11 residues. V lost 1 base to trimming and J lost 12 bases, with 7 bases between them. Germline loops: CDR1 SGHDN, CDR2 FVKESK. The CDR3 protein is CASSQARTQYF. CDR3 DNA sequence: TGTGCCAGCAGCCAAGCAAGGACTCAGTACTTC.

V and J are TRBV9 and TRBJ2-5, with 8 bases matching TRBD1. The V segment lost 0 bases and the J segment 5 bases; nucleotides outside the gene matches: 6. Germline loops: CDR1 SGDLS, CDR2 YYNGEE. This CDR3 has 15 residues. In DNA form, the CDR3 reads TGTGCCAGCAGCGTAGCACAGGGGGGTAGGGAGACCCAGTACTTC. Translating it yields CASSVAQGGRETQYF.